This TCR beta chain was captured in a study of cytomegalovirus exposure and HLA in healthy donors. V lost 5 bases and J 6 bases, leaving 13 bases between the germline ends. This CDR3 has 13 amino acids. The germline CDR1 and CDR2 sequences are SGHVS and FNYEAQ. On this clone itself: Its matching antigen is unknown.

Use of 60 Vbeta and 13 Jbeta primers characterized the PCR. Libraries were prepared by immunoSEQ multiplex PCR; TCRdb keeps only in-frame clonotypes and omits some of them. Of 180,000 or so clones in the sample, 70% to 90% were seen once. Study outcomes and limitations: In a later analysis, at a false discovery rate of 0.05, some 15,000 TCR beta sequences were associated with HLA alleles. Accurate HLA-A and HLA-B prediction from TCR beta sequences was reported for most subjects. TCR beta chain V- and J-gene trimming was linked, in a later analysis, to a missense variant in DCLRE1C.

This chain links TRBV7-6 with TRBJ1-1; maybe TRBD1 (6 bases). The TCR was taken from a man between 18 and 35 years old in good health and CMV-seropositive. The material sequenced was PBMCs. The CDR3 DNA reads TGTGCCAGCAGCAGAAGTCCAGGGGCTGAAGCTTTCTTT. Translation gives CASSRSPGAEAFF.